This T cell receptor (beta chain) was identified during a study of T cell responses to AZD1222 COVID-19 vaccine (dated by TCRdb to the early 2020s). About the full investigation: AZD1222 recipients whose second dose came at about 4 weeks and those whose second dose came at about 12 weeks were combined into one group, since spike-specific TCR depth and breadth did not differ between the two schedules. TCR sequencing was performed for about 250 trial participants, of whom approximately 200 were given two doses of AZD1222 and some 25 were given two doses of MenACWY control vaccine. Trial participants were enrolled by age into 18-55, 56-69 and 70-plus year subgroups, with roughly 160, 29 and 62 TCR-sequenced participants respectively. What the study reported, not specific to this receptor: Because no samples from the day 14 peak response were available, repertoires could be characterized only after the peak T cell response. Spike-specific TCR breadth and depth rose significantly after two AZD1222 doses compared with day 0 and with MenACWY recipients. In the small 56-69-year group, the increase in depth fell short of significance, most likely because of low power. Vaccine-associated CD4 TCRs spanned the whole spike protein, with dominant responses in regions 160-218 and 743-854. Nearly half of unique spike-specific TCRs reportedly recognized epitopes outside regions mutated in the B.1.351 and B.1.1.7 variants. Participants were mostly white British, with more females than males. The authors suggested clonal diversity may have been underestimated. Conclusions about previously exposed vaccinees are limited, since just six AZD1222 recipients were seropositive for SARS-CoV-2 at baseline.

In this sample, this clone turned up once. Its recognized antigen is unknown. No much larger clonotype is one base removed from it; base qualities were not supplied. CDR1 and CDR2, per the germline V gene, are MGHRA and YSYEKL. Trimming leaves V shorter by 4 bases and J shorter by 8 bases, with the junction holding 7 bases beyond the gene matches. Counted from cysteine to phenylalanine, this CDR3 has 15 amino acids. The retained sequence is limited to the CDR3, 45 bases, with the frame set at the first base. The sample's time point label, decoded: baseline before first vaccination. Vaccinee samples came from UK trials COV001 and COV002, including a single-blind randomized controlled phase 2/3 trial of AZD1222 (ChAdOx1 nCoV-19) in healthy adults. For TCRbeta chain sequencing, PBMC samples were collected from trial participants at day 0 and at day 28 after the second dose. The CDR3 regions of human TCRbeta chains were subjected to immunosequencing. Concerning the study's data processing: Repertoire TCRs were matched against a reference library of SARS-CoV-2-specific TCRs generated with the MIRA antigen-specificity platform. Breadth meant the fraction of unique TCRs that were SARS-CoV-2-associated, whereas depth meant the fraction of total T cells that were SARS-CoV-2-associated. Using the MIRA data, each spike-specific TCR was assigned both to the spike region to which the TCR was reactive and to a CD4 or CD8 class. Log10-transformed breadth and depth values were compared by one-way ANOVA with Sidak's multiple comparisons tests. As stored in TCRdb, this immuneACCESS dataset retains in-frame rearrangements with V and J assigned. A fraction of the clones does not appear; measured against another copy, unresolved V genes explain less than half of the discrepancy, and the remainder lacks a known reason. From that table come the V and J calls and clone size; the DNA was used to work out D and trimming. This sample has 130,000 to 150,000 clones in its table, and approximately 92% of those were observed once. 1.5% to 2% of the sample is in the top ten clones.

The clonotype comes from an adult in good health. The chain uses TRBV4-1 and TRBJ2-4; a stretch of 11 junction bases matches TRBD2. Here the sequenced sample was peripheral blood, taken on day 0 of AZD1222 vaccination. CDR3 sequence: CASSLRSGGEDIQYF. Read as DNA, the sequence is TGCGCCAGCAGCCTCCGTAGCGGGGGGGAGGACATTCAGTACTTC.